These 31 T cell receptor beta chains came from one sample sequenced in a study of graft-versus-host responses after intestinal transplantation. The time point denotes: postoperative day 105 after intestinal transplantation (dayNNNN = postoperative day). The repertoire was sequenced with immunoSEQ multiplex PCR; TCRdb's copy has only in-frame clones and lacks some. The sample contains roughly 11,000 clones, 80% to 95% of which appear only once. The sample was PBMCs, taken 105 days after intestinal transplantation. The receptors originated from a human patient who received an intestinal transplant, so some T cells may come from the graft donor.

This chain connects TRBV9 to TRBJ2-3, with TRBD1 matching 7 bases. V trimming: 1 base; J trimming: 6 bases; junction bases outside the gene matches: 8. The CDR3 covers 15 residues. Germline CDR1 reads SGDLS; CDR2 reads YYNGEE. The CDR3 sequence is CASSVSGQEVDTQYF. In DNA form, the CDR3 reads TGTGCCAGCAGCGTATCCGGACAGGAGGTGGATACGCAGTATTTT.

The V and J genes are TRBV29-1 and TRBJ2-1; D could derive from TRBD1 or TRBD2 (5 bases each). This CDR3 spans 13 amino acids. The germline gives CDR1 SQVTM, CDR2 ANQGSEA. Between the trimmed V and J ends, which lost 8 bases and 12 bases, there was a span of 23 bases. In DNA form, the CDR3 reads TGCAGCACCCAAGCTGGGACGTCCAGCGGGCAGTTCTTC. Residues: CSTQAGTSSGQFF.

The chain has TRBV7-2 and TRBJ2-7; 10 bases are shared with TRBD1. Per germline, CDR1 SGHTA and CDR2 FQGNSA. V shed 4 bases, J shed 4 bases, and the junction held 4 bases outside the gene matches. The CDR3 sequence is 14 residues long. The CDR3 nucleotides are TGTGCCAGCAGCTCTGGACAGGGGGAGTACGAGCAGTACTTC. Protein sequence: CASSSGQGEYEQYF.

This chain joins TRBV2 and TRBJ1-4; 8 nucleotides line up with TRBD1. CDR3 length: 14 residues. The germline gives CDR1 SNHLY, CDR2 FYNNEI. V gave up 6 bases and J gave up 3 bases; unmatched junction bases: 3. CDR3 sequence reads: CASSRQGPNEKLFF. For the CDR3, the DNA is TGTGCCAGCAGCAGACAGGGGCCTAATGAAAAACTGTTTTTT.

J is TRBJ2-6 and V is TRBV28; D may correspond to TRBD1 or TRBD2 (5 bases each). V gave up 5 bases and J gave up 2 bases, with 16 bases separating them. Germline loops: CDR1 MDHEN, CDR2 SYDVKM. CDR3 length: 17 residues. CDR3 DNA: TGTGCCAGCAGTCCCCAGATATGGGACCCTGGGGCCAACGTCCTGACTTTC. This translates into CASSPQIWDPGANVLTF.

The CDR3 loop reads CASSLEWGAPYEQYF. The CDR3 DNA reads TGTGCCAGCAGCTTGGAGTGGGGAGCCCCCTACGAGCAGTACTTC. This chain uses TRBV5-6 with TRBJ2-7; weak D call: TRBD2 (5 bases). Between the trimmed V and J ends, which lost 0 bases and 2 bases, there was a span of 12 bases. Germline CDR1 reads SGHDT; CDR2 reads YYEEEE. The CDR3 spans 15 residues.

This clone was counted once. This chain connects TRBV7-6 to TRBJ2-7, with D tentatively TRBD2 (6 bases). This CDR3 comprises 16 residues. V gave up 4 bases and J gave up 3 bases, with 19 bases separating them. Germline CDR1 reads SGHVS; CDR2 reads FNYEAQ. CDR3 in amino acids: CASSSQPWGENYEQYF. CDR3 bases: TGTGCCAGCAGCTCGCAACCGTGGGGGGAGAACTACGAGCAGTACTTC. Looking up the rest from reference TRBV7-6 and TRBJ2-7 gives the full variable domain: GAGVSQSPRYKVTKRGQDVALRCDPISGHVSLYWYRQALGQGPEFLTYFNYEAQQDKSGLPNDRFSAERPEGSISTLTIQRTEQRDSAMYRCASSSQPWGENYEQYFGPGTRLTVT.

V usage is TRBV9 and J usage is TRBJ2-7; D gene ambiguous. V was cut by 2 bases and J by 2 bases, with 11 bases left in between. The CDR3 runs 14 residues. CDR1 is SGDLS, CDR2 YYNGEE, per germline. The CDR3 sequence is CASSVDGRTYEQYF. In nucleotides, the CDR3 is TGTGCCAGCAGCGTTGATGGACGAACCTACGAGCAGTACTTC.

V gene TRBV6-5 combines with J gene TRBJ2-2; 8 bases align to TRBD1. Trimming cost V 2 bases and J 6 bases; bases outside gene matches: 8. CDR1 is MNHEY and CDR2 is SVGAGI in the germline V gene. This CDR3 region has 16 residues. The CDR3 DNA reads TGTGCCAGCAGTTACGCAGGGGGCGCTACCTCCGGGGAGCTGTTTTTT. Translating gives CASSYAGGATSGELFF.

This chain uses TRBV18 with TRBJ2-2; D possibly corresponds to TRBD2 (5 bases). In germline, CDR1 is KGHSH, CDR2 LQKENI. The CDR3 runs to 15 residues. The germline V and J ends were trimmed by 0 bases and 6 bases, with 11 bases remaining between them. CDR3 protein: CASSPPGSYAGELFF. The CDR3 nucleotides read TGTGCCAGCTCACCACCGGGGAGTTATGCCGGGGAGCTGTTTTTT.

The rearrangement joins TRBV29-1 to TRBJ2-7; D tentatively reads TRBD1 or TRBD2 (5 bases each). V shed 4 bases and J shed 6 bases, with 16 bases lying between them. The CDR3 spans 13 residues. Germline V lookup: CDR1 SQVTM, CDR2 ANQGSEA. The CDR3 coding sequence is TGCAGCGTTGGTGGGGTCATGAGGGGCGAGCAGTACTTC. Translating gives CSVGGVMRGEQYF.

The chain links TRBV5-4 to TRBJ2-7, with D perhaps TRBD2 (5 bases). Germline V lookup: CDR1 SGHNT, CDR2 YYREEE (reference sequence). This CDR3 region has 14 residues. V was cut by 3 bases and J by 0 bases, with 10 bases left in between. CDR3 DNA sequence: TGTGCCAGCAGCTCCGACTACCTCTCCTACGAGCAGTACTTC. Protein sequence: CASSSDYLSYEQYF.

The chain is built from TRBV4-2 and TRBJ2-7; D ambiguous. The ends were cut back, 0 bases at V and 1 base at J, with 10 bases in the middle. The germline V gene has CDR1 LGHNA and CDR2 YNFKEQ. The length of the CDR3 is 15 residues. The CDR3 loop reads CASSQDWGLSYEQYF. In nucleotides, the CDR3 is TGTGCCAGCAGCCAAGATTGGGGATTGTCCTACGAGCAGTACTTC.

As concerns this clone: At one end, the junction sequence differs from germline, possibly due to a read error. The genes are TRBV7-6 and TRBJ2-2; perhaps TRBD2 as D (6 bases). CDR3 size: 15 residues. Germline loops: CDR1 SGHVS, CDR2 FNYEAQ. In DNA, the CDR3 is TGTGCCAGCAGCCTAGCGAGGACGAACACCGGGGAGCTGTTTTTT. It specifies CASSLARTNTGELFF.

The gene calls are TRBV11-2 and TRBJ2-7; D is ambiguous. V lost 1 base and J 7 bases, leaving 8 bases between the germline ends. This CDR3 is built from 12 residues. Germline assignment: CDR1 SGHAT and CDR2 FQNNGV. CDR3 DNA: TGTGCCAGCAGCTTAGCATCGAGGGAGCAGTACTTC. Protein product: CASSLASREQYF.

This rearrangement joins TRBV15 to TRBJ2-1; D call uncertain. This CDR3 region has 20 residues. Germline CDR1 LNHNV, CDR2 YYDKDF (reference sequence). V shed 2 bases and J shed 0 bases, with 23 bases lying between them. CDR3 protein: CATSRWGSGRESSSYNEQFF. CDR3 DNA sequence: TGTGCCACCAGCAGATGGGGTAGTGGCCGAGAGTCGAGCTCCTACAATGAGCAGTTCTTC.

The rearrangement links TRBV6-6 to TRBJ1-5, with TRBD1 matching over 7 bases. CDR1 and CDR2 from the germline V gene are MNHNY and SVGAGI (reference sequence). The CDR3 covers 15 residues. Germline trimming cut 6 bases from V and 5 bases from J; bases unmatched to any gene: 10. The CDR3 DNA reads TGTGCCAGCAGGCAAACACAGGGGAAACATCAGCCCCAGCATTTT. It specifies CASRQTQGKHQPQHF.

The rearrangement links TRBV18 to TRBJ2-1; the D is unclear. The V gene lost 2 bases and the J gene lost 5 bases, with 10 bases spanning the gap. Germline loops: CDR1 KGHSH, CDR2 LQKENI. The CDR3 covers 14 residues. This chain's CDR3 is CASSPSSRDNEQFF. The CDR3 coding sequence is TGTGCCAGCTCACCATCTTCCCGAGACAATGAGCAGTTCTTC. The full variable domain, rest sourced from reference TRBV18 and TRBJ2-1, is NAGVMQNPRHLVRRRGQEARLRCSPMKGHSHVYWYRQLPEEGLKFMVYLQKENIIDESGMPKERFSAEFPKEGPSILRIQQVVRGDSAAYFCASSPSSRDNEQFFGPGTRLTVL.

This sequence joins TRBV20-1 and TRBJ2-7, with D possibly matching TRBD2 (6 bases). Trimming shortened V by 6 bases and J by 4 bases, and 10 bases separated the two germline ends. This CDR3 region has 11 residues. Germline assignment: CDR1 DFQATT and CDR2 SNEGSKA (reference sequence). The CDR3 DNA reads TGCAGTGCCAGGGACTTTTACGAGCAGTACTTC. Amino acids: CSARDFYEQYF.

The chain recombines TRBV19 with TRBJ2-3, with 10 nucleotides matching TRBD2. Germline V gene sequence: CDR1 LNHDA, CDR2 SQIVND (reference sequence). The CDR3 has 16 residues. Trimming at V came to 3 bases and at J to 6 bases, leaving 9 bases not matched to a gene. The CDR3 DNA sequence: TGTGCCAGTAGTATCATACCAGCGGGGGGGCCGGATACGCAGTATTTT. Translating gives CASSIIPAGGPDTQYF.

The chain has TRBV2 and TRBJ1-1, with D possibly being TRBD1 (6 bases). Germline values: CDR1 SNHLY, CDR2 FYNNEI. V was clipped by 2 bases and J by 5 bases, with 15 bases between them. This CDR3 region has 15 residues. The DNA of the CDR3 is TGTGCCAGCAGTGAATGGTGGACAGTCGATACTGAAGCTTTCTTT. It specifies CASSEWWTVDTEAFF.

This clone was counted only a few times. The rearrangement uses TRBV10-1 and TRBJ1-1; no reliable D call. The length of the CDR3 is 13 residues. Per the germline V gene, CDR1 is WNHNN and CDR2 is SYGVQD (reference sequence). V lost 2 bases and J 0 bases, leaving 4 bases between the germline ends. The CDR3: CASSEHLNTEAFF. The CDR3 DNA reads as TGCGCCAGCAGTGAGCACCTGAACACTGAAGCTTTCTTT.

The chain carries TRBV27 and TRBJ1-1, with D possibly TRBD1 on 6 matching bases. The CDR3 has 15 amino acids. V shed 4 bases and J shed 4 bases, with 16 bases lying between them. CDR1 and CDR2 from the germline V gene are MNHEY and SMNVEV (reference sequence). CDR3 amino acids: CASSSLQGAGTEAFF. The CDR3 nucleotides read TGTGCCAGCAGTTCCCTACAGGGTGCAGGCACTGAAGCTTTCTTT.

V gene TRBV6-6 combines with J gene TRBJ1-5; D not resolved. The V gene lost 5 bases and the J gene lost 4 bases, with 12 bases spanning the gap. The CDR3 has 14 amino acids. In germline, CDR1 is MNHNY, CDR2 SVGAGI (reference sequence). DNA for the CDR3: TGTGCCAGCAGTCAGCAGGCAGCTAATCAGCCCCAGCATTTT. It yields the protein CASSQQAANQPQHF.

This clone was recorded once. The CDR3 is CASSLALAGGPGTGELFF. In DNA, the CDR3 is TGTGCCAGCAGTTTGGCGTTAGCGGGAGGGCCCGGCACCGGGGAGCTGTTTTTT. The J gene is TRBJ2-2, the V gene TRBV28, with TRBD2 matching 11 bases. This CDR3 has 18 amino acids. In germline, CDR1 is MDHEN, CDR2 SYDVKM. After removal of 3 bases from V and 4 bases from J, the junction contained 10 bases not matched to a gene. Variable domain in full (rest from reference TRBV28 and TRBJ2-2): DVKVTQSSRYLVKRTGEKVFLECVQDMDHENMFWYRQDPGLGLRLIYFSYDVKMKEKGDIPEGYSVSREKKERFSLILESASTNQTSMYLCASSLALAGGPGTGELFFGEGSRLTVL.

The gene calls are TRBV7-9 and TRBJ2-7; D remains ambiguous. Trimming shortened V by 4 bases and J by 10 bases, and 17 bases separated the two germline ends. This CDR3 is 13 amino acids long. CDR1 is SEHNR and CDR2 is FQNEAQ in the germline V gene (reference sequence). The CDR3 loop reads CASSSLPSVRQYF. The CDR3, as DNA: TGTGCCAGCAGCTCCCTCCCGTCAGTTCGCCAGTACTTC.

The chain joins TRBV7-9 to TRBJ2-7; 9 bases are a match to TRBD1. Germline trimming cut 6 bases from V and 7 bases from J; bases unmatched to any gene: 13. Germline CDR1 is SEHNR and CDR2 is FQNEAQ (reference sequence). The CDR3 runs 15 residues. CDR3 amino acids: CASRSDRDRVGEQYF. In DNA form, the CDR3 reads TGTGCCAGCAGATCAGACCGGGACAGGGTGGGGGAGCAGTACTTC.

This chain links TRBV11-2 with TRBJ2-1; 7 bases match TRBD2. CDR3 size: 18 residues. Trimming at V came to 4 bases and at J to 7 bases, leaving 19 bases not matched to a gene. Germline loops: CDR1 SGHAT, CDR2 FQNNGV. CDR3 nucleotide sequence: TGTGCCAGCAGCTCATTTGTTCCCCGTAGCGGGTACCGAAATGAGCAGTTCTTC. Translating gives CASSSFVPRSGYRNEQFF. Full variable domain (remainder filled in from reference TRBV11-2 and TRBJ2-1): EAGVAQSPRYKIIEKRQSVAFWCNPISGHATLYWYQQILGQGPKLLIQFQNNGVVDDSQLPKDRFSAERLKGVDSTLKIQPAKLEDSAVYLCASSSFVPRSGYRNEQFFGPGTRLTVL.

The chain joins TRBV13 to TRBJ1-6; D ambiguous. The germline gives CDR1 PRHDT, CDR2 FYEKMQ (reference sequence). The V end lost 0 bases, the J end lost 9 bases, and 0 bases lay between the germline ends. This CDR3 spans 11 amino acids. The CDR3 DNA follows: TGTGCCAGCAGCTTAGGTTCACCCCTCCACTTT. It is translated as CASSLGSPLHF.

V and J are TRBV19 and TRBJ2-7; D possibly corresponds to TRBD2 (5 bases). CDR1 and CDR2 (germline): LNHDA, SQIVND (reference sequence). V was cut by 7 bases and J by 0 bases, with 19 bases left in between. The CDR3 contains 16 residues. This CDR3 reads CASTRPRLAPSYEQYF. The CDR3, as DNA: TGTGCCAGTACTCGCCCCCGGCTAGCCCCCTCCTACGAGCAGTACTTC. The whole variable domain, remainder taken from reference TRBV19 and TRBJ2-7, is DGGITQSPKYLFRKEGQNVTLSCEQNLNHDAMYWYRQDPGQGLRLIYYSQIVNDFQKGDIAEGYSVSREKKESFPLTVTSAQKNPTAFYLCASTRPRLAPSYEQYFGPGTRLTVT.

CDR3 sequence: CASTWDSSSYEQYF. CDR3 bases: TGTGCCAGCACCTGGGACTCCAGCTCCTACGAGCAGTACTTC. The chain links TRBV6-5 to TRBJ2-7; tentative D call: TRBD2 (6 bases). The CDR3 covers 14 residues. Germline V lookup: CDR1 MNHEY, CDR2 SVGAGI. The V end was cut by 7 bases, the J end by 0 bases, with 13 bases between.